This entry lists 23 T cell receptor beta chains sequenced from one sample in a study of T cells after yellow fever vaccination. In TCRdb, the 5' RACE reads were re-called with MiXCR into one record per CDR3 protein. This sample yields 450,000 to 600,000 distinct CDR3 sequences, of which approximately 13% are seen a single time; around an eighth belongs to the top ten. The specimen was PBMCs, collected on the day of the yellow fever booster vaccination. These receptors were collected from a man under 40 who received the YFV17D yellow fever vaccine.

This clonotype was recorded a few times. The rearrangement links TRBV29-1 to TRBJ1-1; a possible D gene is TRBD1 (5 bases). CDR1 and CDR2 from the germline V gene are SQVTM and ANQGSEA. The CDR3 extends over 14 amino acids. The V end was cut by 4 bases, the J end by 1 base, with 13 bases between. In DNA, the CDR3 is TGCAGCGTTGGGTACAGGTCGGGGAACACTGAAGCTTTCTTT. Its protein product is CSVGYRSGNTEAFF.

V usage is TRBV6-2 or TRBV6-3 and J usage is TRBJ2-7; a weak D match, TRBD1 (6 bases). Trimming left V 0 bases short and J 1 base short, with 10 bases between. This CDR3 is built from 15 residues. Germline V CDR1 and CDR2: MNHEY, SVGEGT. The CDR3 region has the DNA TGTGCCAGCAGTTACTCGATACAGGGTTCCTACGAGCAGTACTTC. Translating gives CASSYSIQGSYEQYF.

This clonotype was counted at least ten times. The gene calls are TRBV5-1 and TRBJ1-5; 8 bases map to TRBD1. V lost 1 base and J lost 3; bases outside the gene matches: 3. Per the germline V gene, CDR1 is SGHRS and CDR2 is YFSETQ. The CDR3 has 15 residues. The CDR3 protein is CASSLMTGDNQPQHF. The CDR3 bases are TGCGCCAGCAGCTTGATGACAGGGGACAATCAGCCCCAGCATTTT.

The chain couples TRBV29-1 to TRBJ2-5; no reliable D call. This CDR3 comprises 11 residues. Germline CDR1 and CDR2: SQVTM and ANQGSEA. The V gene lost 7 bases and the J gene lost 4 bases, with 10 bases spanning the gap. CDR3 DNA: TGCAGCGCCACCGACTTAGAGACCCAGTACTTC. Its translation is CSATDLETQYF.

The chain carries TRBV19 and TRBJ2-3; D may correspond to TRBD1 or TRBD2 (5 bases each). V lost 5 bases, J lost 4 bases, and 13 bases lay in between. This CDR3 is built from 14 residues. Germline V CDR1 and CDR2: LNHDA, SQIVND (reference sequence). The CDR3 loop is CASSWGTSADTQYF. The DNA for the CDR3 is TGTGCCAGTAGTTGGGGGACCTCCGCAGATACGCAGTATTTT.

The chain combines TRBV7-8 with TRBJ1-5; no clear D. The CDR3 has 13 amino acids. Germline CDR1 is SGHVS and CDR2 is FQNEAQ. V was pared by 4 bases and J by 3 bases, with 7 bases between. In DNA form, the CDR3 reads TGTGCCAGCAGCTCAGCTTACAATCAGCCCCAGCATTTT. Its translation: CASSSAYNQPQHF.

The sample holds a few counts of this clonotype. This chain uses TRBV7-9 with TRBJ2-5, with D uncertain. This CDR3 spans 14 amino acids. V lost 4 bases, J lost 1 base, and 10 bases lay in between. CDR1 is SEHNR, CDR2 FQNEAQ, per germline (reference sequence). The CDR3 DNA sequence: TGTGCCAGCAGCTCAAGACCAGTCCAAGAGACCCAGTACTTC. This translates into CASSSRPVQETQYF.

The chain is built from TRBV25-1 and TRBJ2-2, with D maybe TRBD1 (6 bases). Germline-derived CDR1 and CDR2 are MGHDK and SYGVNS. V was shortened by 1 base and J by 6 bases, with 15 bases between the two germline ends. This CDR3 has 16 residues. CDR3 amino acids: CASSEWGGGASGELFF. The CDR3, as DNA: TGTGCCAGCAGTGAATGGGGTGGGGGCGCATCCGGGGAGCTGTTTTTT. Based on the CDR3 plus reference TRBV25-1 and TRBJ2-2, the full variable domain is EADIYQTPRYLVIGTGKKITLECSQTMGHDKMYWYQQDPGMELHLIHYSYGVNSTEKGDLSSESTVSRIRTEHFPLTLESARPSHTSQYLCASSEWGGGASGELFFGEGSRLTVL.

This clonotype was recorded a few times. The CDR3 region is CASRITGIYGYTF. The CDR3, as DNA: TGTGCCAGCAGGATCACAGGGATTTACGGCTACACCTTC. The chain couples TRBV12-3 or TRBV12-4 to TRBJ1-2; D is perhaps TRBD1 (6 bases). There are 13 residues in the CDR3. V shed 6 bases and J shed 8 bases, with 16 bases lying between them.

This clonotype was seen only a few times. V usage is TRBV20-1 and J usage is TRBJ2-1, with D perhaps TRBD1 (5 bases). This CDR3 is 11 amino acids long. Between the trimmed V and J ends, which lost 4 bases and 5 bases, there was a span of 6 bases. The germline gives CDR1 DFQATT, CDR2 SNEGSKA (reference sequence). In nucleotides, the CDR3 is TGCAGTGCTAAGACAGACAATGAGCAGTTCTTC. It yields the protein CSAKTDNEQFF.

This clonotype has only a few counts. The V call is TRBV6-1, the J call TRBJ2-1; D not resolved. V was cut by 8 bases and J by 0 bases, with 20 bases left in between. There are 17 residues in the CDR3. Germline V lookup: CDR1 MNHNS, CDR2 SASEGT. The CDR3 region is CASGSTPSLVSYNEQFF. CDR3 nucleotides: TGTGCCAGCGGGTCGACACCCTCCCTTGTCTCCTACAATGAGCAGTTCTTC.

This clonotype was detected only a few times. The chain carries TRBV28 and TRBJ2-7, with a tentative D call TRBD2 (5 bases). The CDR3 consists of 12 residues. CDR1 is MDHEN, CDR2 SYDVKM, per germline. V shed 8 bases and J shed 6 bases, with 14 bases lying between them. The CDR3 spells CASAGPLAEQYF. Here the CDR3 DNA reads TGTGCCAGCGCCGGGCCCCTAGCCGAGCAGTACTTC.

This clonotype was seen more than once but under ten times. CDR3 region: CASSLAPGHWAEAFF. DNA for the CDR3: TGTGCCAGCAGTTTAGCGCCGGGACACTGGGCTGAAGCTTTCTTT. This chain links TRBV12-3 or TRBV12-4 with TRBJ1-1, with D maybe TRBD1 (6 bases). V was trimmed by 0 bases and J by 6 bases, leaving 14 bases between them. CDR3 size: 15 residues.

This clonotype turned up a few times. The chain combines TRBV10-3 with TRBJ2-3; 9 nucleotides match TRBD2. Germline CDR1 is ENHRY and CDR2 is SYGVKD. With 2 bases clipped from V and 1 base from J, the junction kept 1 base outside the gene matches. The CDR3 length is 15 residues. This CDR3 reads CAISEKRGGTDTQYF. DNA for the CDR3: TGTGCCATCAGTGAGAAGCGGGGGGGCACAGATACGCAGTATTTT.

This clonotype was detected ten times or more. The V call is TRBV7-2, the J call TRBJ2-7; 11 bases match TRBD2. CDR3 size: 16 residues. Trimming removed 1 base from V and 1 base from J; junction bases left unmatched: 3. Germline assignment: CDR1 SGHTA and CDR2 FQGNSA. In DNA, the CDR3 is TGTGCCAGCAGCTTAGTGGTAGCGGGAGGGTCCTACGAGCAGTACTTC. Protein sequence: CASSLVVAGGSYEQYF.

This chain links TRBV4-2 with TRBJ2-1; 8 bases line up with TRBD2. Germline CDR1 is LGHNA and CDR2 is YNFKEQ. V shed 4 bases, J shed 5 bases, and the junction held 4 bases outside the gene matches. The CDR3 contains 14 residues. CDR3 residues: CASSLTSGDNEQFF. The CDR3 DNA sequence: TGTGCCAGCAGCCTAACTAGCGGCGACAATGAGCAGTTCTTC.

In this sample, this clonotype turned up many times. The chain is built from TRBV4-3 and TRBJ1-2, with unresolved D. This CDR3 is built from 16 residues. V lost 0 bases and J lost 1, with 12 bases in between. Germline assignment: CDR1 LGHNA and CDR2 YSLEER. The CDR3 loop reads CASSQDPRQFNYGYTF. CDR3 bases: TGCGCCAGCAGCCAAGATCCCCGGCAATTTAACTATGGCTACACCTTC.

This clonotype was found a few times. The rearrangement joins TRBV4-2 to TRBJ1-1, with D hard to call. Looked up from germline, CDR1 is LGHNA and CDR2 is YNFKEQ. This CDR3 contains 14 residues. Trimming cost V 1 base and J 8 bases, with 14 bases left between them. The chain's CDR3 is CASSQAQPDGEAFF. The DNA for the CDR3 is TGTGCCAGCAGCCAAGCCCAACCTGACGGGGAAGCTTTCTTT.

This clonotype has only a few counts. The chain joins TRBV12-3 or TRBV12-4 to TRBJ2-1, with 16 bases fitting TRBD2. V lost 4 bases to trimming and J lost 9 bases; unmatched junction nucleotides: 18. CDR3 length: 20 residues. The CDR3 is CASSSKVGTSGRALSIEQFF. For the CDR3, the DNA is TGTGCCAGCAGTTCGAAGGTCGGGACTAGCGGGAGGGCGTTAAGTATTGAGCAGTTCTTC.

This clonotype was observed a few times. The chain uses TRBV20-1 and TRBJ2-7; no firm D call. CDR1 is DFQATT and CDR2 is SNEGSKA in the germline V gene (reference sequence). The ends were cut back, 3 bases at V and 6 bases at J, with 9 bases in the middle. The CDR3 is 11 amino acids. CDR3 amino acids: CSASGRSEQYF. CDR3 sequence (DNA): TGCAGTGCTAGTGGCAGGTCCGAGCAGTACTTC.

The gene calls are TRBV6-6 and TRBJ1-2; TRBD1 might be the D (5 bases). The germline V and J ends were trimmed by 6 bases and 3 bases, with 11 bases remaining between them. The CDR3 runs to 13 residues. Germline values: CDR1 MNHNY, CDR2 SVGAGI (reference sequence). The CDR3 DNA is TGTGCCAGCAGACAACAGGTGTACTATGGCTACACCTTC. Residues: CASRQQVYYGYTF.

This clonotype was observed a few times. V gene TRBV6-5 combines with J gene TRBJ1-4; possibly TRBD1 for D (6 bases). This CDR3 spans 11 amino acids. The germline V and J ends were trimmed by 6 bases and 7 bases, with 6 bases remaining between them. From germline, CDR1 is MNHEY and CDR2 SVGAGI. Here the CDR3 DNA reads TGTGCCAGCAGAGGGGGTGAAAAACTGTTTTTT. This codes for CASRGGEKLFF.

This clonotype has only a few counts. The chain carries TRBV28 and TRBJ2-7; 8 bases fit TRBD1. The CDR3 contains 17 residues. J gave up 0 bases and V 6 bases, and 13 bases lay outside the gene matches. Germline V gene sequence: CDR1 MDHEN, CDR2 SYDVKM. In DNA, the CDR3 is TGTGCCAGCAGCTCAGGGAAAAGGACAGGGAGCTCCTACGAGCAGTACTTC. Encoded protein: CASSSGKRTGSSYEQYF.